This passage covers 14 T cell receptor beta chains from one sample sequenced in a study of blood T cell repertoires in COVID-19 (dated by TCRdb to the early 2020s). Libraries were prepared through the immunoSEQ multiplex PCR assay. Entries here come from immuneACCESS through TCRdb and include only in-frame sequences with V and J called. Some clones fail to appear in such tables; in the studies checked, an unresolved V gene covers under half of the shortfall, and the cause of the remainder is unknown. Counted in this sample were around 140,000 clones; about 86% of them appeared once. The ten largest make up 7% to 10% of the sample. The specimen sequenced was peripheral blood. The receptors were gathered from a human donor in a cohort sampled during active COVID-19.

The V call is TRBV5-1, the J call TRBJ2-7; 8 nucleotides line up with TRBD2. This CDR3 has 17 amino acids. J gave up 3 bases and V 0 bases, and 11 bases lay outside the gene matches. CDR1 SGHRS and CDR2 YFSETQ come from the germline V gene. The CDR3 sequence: CASSLGQPGLDVYEQYF. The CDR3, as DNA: TGCGCCAGCAGCTTGGGGCAACCGGGACTAGACGTCTACGAGCAGTACTTC. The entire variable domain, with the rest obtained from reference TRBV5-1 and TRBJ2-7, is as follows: KAGVTQTPRYLIKTRGQQVTLSCSPISGHRSVSWYQQTPGQGLQFLFEYFSETQRNKGNFPGRFSGRQFSNSRSEMNVSTLELGDSALYLCASSLGQPGLDVYEQYFGPGTRLTVT.

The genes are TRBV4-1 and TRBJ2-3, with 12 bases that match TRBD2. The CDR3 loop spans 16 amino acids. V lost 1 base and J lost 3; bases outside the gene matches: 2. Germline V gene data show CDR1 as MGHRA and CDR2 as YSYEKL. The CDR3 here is CASSQGLAGGTDTQYF. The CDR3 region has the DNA TGCGCCAGCAGCCAAGGGCTAGCGGGAGGGACAGATACGCAGTATTTT.

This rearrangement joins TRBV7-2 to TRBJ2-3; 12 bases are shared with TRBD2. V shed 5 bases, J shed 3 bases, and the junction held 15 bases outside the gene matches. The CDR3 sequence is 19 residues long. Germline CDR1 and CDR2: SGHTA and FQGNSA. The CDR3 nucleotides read TGTGCCAGCAGCACTGGACGGAGCAGGACTAGCGGGGTTACAGATACGCAGTATTTT. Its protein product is CASSTGRSRTSGVTDTQYF.

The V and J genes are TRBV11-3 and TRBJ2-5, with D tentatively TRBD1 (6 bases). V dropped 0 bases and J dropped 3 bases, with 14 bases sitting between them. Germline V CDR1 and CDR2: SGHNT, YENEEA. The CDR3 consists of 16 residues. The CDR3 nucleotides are TGTGCCAGCAGCTTAGATCCAGGGGCCGGTAAAGAGACCCAGTACTTC. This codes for CASSLDPGAGKETQYF.

CDR3 protein: CASTRTGGGLVYEQYF. The CDR3 bases are TGTGCCAGCACTCGGACCGGCGGGGGGTTGGTCTACGAGCAGTACTTC. The chain recombines TRBV7-9 with TRBJ2-7; 8 bases agree with TRBD2. The J segment lost 3 bases and the V segment lost 7 bases, leaving 14 bases of the junction unmatched. This CDR3 is 16 amino acids long. Germline CDR1 and CDR2: SEHNR and FQNEAQ (reference sequence).

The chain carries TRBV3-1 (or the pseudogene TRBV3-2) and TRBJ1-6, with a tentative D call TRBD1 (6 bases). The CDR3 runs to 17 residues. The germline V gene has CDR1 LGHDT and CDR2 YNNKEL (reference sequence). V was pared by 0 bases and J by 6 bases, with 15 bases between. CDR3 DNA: TGTGCCAGCAGCCAAGACTCATCAGGGGCGCGTAATTCACCCCTCCACTTT. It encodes CASSQDSSGARNSPLHF.

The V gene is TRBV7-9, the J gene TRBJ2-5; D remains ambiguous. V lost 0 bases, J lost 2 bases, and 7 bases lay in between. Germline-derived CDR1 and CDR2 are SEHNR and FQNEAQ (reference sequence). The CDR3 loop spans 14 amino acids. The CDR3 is CASSLAELQETQYF. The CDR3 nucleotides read TGTGCCAGCAGCTTAGCAGAGCTTCAAGAGACCCAGTACTTC.

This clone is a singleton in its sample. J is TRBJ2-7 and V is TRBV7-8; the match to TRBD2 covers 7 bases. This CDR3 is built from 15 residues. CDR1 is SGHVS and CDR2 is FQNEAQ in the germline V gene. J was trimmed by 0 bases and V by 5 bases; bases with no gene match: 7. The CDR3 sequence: CASSSLADHSYEQYF. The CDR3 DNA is TGTGCCAGCAGCAGTCTAGCGGACCACTCCTACGAGCAGTACTTC.

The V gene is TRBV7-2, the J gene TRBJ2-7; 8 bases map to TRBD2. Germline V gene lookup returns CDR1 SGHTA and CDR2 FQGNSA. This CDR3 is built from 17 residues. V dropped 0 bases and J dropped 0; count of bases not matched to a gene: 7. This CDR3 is CASSLAGAGASSYEQYF. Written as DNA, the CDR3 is TGTGCCAGCAGCTTAGCAGGAGCGGGGGCGAGCTCCTACGAGCAGTACTTC.

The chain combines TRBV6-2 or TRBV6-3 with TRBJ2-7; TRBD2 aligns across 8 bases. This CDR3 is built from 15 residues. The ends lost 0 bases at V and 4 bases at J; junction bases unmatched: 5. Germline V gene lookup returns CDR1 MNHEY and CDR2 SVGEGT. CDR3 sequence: CASSYSGTSWYEQYF. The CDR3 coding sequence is TGTGCCAGCAGTTACTCGGGGACTAGTTGGTACGAGCAGTACTTC.

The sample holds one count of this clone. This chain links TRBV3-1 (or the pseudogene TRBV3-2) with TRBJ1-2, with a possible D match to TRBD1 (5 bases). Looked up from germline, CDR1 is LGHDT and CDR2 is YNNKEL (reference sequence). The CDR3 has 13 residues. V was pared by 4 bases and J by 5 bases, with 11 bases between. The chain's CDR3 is CASSPQTDYGYTF. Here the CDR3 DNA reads TGTGCCAGCAGCCCACAGACAGATTATGGCTACACCTTC.

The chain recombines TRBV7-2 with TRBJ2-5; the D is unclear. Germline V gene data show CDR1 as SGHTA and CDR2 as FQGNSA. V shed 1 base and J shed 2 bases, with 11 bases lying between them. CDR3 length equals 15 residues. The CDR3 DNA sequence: TGTGCCAGCAGCTTAGAATCGTTGAGACAAGAGACCCAGTACTTC. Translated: CASSLESLRQETQYF. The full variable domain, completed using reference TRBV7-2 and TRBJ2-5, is GAGVSQSPSNKVTEKGKDVELRCDPISGHTALYWYRQSLGQGLEFLIYFQGNSAPDKSGLPSDRFSAERTGGSVSTLTIQRTQQEDSAVYLCASSLESLRQETQYFGPGTRLLVL.

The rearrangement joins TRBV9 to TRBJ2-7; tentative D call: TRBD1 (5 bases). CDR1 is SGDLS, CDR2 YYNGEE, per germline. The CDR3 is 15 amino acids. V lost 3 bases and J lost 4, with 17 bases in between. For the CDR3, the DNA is TGTGCCAGCAGCGAAGACAGCCCACCGACGTACGAGCAGTACTTC. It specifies CASSEDSPPTYEQYF.

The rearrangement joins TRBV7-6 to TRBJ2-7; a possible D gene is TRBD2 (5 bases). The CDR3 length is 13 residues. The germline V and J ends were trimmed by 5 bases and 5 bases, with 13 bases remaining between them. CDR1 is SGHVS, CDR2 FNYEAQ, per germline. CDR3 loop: CASSPGLDDEQYF. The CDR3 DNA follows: TGTGCCAGCAGCCCAGGACTGGACGACGAGCAGTACTTC.